What follows are 30 T cell receptor beta chains derived from one specimen sequenced in a study of blood T cell repertoires in COVID-19. This table comes from immunoSEQ multiplex PCR, and its TCRdb copy is limited to in-frame clones, with some not included. Of 300,000 to 350,000 clones listed, approximately 90% were seen once; the top ten hold approximately 7.5%. Material: peripheral blood. These receptors were obtained from a woman aged 30 to 39 with COVID-19, enrolled during active disease.

This clone was seen a handful of times. This sequence joins TRBV7-8 and TRBJ2-7; D ambiguous. Per germline, CDR1 SGHVS and CDR2 FQNEAQ. The V and J ends lost 1 base and 0 bases respectively, with 7 bases between them. The CDR3 covers 14 residues. The CDR3 spells CASSLVKSSYEQYF. DNA of the CDR3: TGTGCCAGCAGCTTAGTGAAGAGCTCCTACGAGCAGTACTTC.

The chain carries TRBV7-3 and TRBJ2-3; 10 bases match TRBD2. The germline CDR1 and CDR2 sequences are SGHTA and FQGTGA. This CDR3 contains 15 residues. After removal of 3 bases from V and 2 bases from J, the junction contained 2 bases not matched to a gene. CDR3 amino acids: CASSLTSGFTDTQYF. As DNA, the CDR3 is TGTGCCAGCAGCTTGACTAGCGGGTTCACAGATACGCAGTATTTT.

The chain uses TRBV6-5 and TRBJ1-5; maybe TRBD1 (5 bases). The CDR3 has 15 residues. Per the germline V gene, CDR1 is MNHEY and CDR2 is SVGAGI. V dropped 5 bases and J dropped 4 bases, with 15 bases sitting between them. The CDR3 DNA reads TGTGCCAGCAGTCTCGAGAAGGGGTGGAATCAGCCCCAGCATTTT. Translation: CASSLEKGWNQPQHF.

J is TRBJ1-1 and V is TRBV3-1 (or the pseudogene TRBV3-2); D unclear. Germline V gene sequence: CDR1 LGHDT, CDR2 YNNKEL (reference sequence). This CDR3 is built from 14 residues. Trimming shortened V by 0 bases and J by 7 bases, and 12 bases separated the two germline ends. Written as DNA, the CDR3 is TGTGCCAGCAGCCAAGAGGGCGGGGTAGATGAAGCTTTCTTT. Translated, it gives CASSQEGGVDEAFF.

The rearrangement links TRBV24-1 to TRBJ1-2; 10 nucleotides match TRBD1. V lost 5 bases to trimming and J lost 4 bases; unmatched junction nucleotides: 3. The germline gives CDR1 KGHDR, CDR2 SFDVKD. This CDR3 has 14 amino acids. Here the CDR3 DNA reads TGTGCCACCAGTGCCCGGGACAGGGGCTATGGCTACACCTTC. Residues: CATSARDRGYGYTF.

The V and J genes are TRBV30 and TRBJ1-2, with 7 bases fitting TRBD1. CDR3 size: 14 residues. Germline loops: CDR1 GTSNPN, CDR2 SVGIG (reference sequence). The trim removed 2 bases at V and 4 bases at J, leaving 7 bases unmatched. The CDR3 is CAWSHRGEGYGYTF. The CDR3 coding sequence is TGTGCCTGGAGTCACAGGGGCGAGGGCTATGGCTACACCTTC.

This rearrangement joins TRBV2 to TRBJ2-3; D is perhaps TRBD2 (6 bases). Trimming pared 6 bases from V and 0 bases from J, leaving 10 bases between. The CDR3 extends over 14 amino acids. Germline CDR1 is SNHLY and CDR2 is FYNNEI. CDR3 sequence: CASSPGLSTDTQYF. CDR3 sequence (DNA): TGTGCCAGCAGCCCGGGACTTAGCACAGATACGCAGTATTTT.

This chain links TRBV3-1 (or the pseudogene TRBV3-2) with TRBJ2-2; 13 bases agree with TRBD2. The CDR3 consists of 16 residues. V was clipped by 3 bases and J by 6 bases; unmatched bases: 4. Germline assignment: CDR1 LGHDT and CDR2 YNNKEL (reference sequence). CDR3: CASSQSLAGGPGELFF. The CDR3 DNA is TGTGCCAGCAGCCAGTCACTAGCGGGAGGGCCCGGGGAGCTGTTTTTT.

This clone came up once. DNA of the CDR3: TGTGCTAGTGGCTCAGATATGTGGAACACCGGGGAGCTGTTTTTT. It is translated as CASGSDMWNTGELFF. The genes are TRBV12-5 and TRBJ2-2, with D uncertain. Germline values: CDR1 LGHNT, CDR2 FRNRAP. This CDR3 contains 15 residues. V lost 6 bases, J lost 1 base, and 12 bases lay in between.

The chain employs TRBV7-2 and TRBJ2-1; 11 bases agree with TRBD2. The CDR3 extends over 15 amino acids. V was clipped by 2 bases and J by 10 bases; unmatched bases: 7. Germline values: CDR1 SGHTA, CDR2 FQGNSA. The CDR3 DNA sequence: TGTGCCAGCAGCTTACAGCTAGCGGGAGGTCAAGAGCAGTTCTTC. It encodes CASSLQLAGGQEQFF.

Of note for this clone: At the DNA level, this CDR3 is encoded by other sequences in the same sample as well. The chain recombines TRBV19 with TRBJ1-6; no clear D gene. The V end lost 5 bases, the J end lost 7 bases, and 9 bases lay between the germline ends. CDR1 and CDR2 (germline): LNHDA, SQIVND (reference sequence). The CDR3 length is 13 residues. The CDR3 DNA sequence: TGTGCCAGTAGTCCGGGAGGGAATTCACCCCTCCACTTT. Protein: CASSPGGNSPLHF.

This sequence joins TRBV5-1 and TRBJ2-5, with TRBD2 matching over 7 bases. Germline V gene sequence: CDR1 SGHRS, CDR2 YFSETQ. V trimming: 6 bases; J trimming: 3 bases; junction bases outside the gene matches: 14. CDR3 length: 16 residues. CDR3: CASTLTGYAGEETQYF. For the CDR3, the DNA is TGCGCCAGCACCCTCACGGGGTACGCGGGAGAAGAGACCCAGTACTTC.

In regard to this clone: The identical CDR3 is also encoded by other nucleotide sequences in the sample. The rearrangement uses TRBV20-1 and TRBJ1-2; maybe TRBD1 (5 bases). The germline V gene has CDR1 DFQATT and CDR2 SNEGSKA (reference sequence). The V gene lost 3 bases and the J gene lost 5 bases, with 10 bases spanning the gap. The CDR3 is 12 residues long. CDR3 sequence: CSASGTGYGYTF. In DNA form, the CDR3 reads TGCAGTGCTAGTGGGACGGGGTATGGCTACACCTTC.

V usage is TRBV28 and J usage is TRBJ1-1; D is unclear. Germline-derived CDR1 and CDR2 are MDHEN and SYDVKM. This CDR3 comprises 15 residues. Trimming removed 4 bases at V and 3 bases at J, with 15 bases between. The CDR3 DNA sequence: TGTGCCAGCAGTTCATCTCGGGAGGGTGACACTGAAGCTTTCTTT. It codes for CASSSSREGDTEAFF.

The table lists this clone with a count of one. DNA for the CDR3: TGTGCCAGCACGGGGGACAGCCGCACAGATACGCAGTATTTT. Translated, it gives CASTGDSRTDTQYF. The chain links TRBV25-1 to TRBJ2-3; TRBD1 might be the D (7 bases). This CDR3 has 14 amino acids. Germline values: CDR1 MGHDK, CDR2 SYGVNS. Trimming shortened V by 7 bases and J by 1 base, and 12 bases separated the two germline ends.

The chain uses TRBV19 and TRBJ1-6, with no clear D. This CDR3 is built from 13 residues. V shed 6 bases and J shed 8 bases, with 11 bases lying between them. CDR1 and CDR2 from the germline V gene are LNHDA and SQIVND (reference sequence). In DNA form, the CDR3 reads TGTGCCAGTAGCCTAGGGAGGGATTCACCCCTCCACTTT. Translated: CASSLGRDSPLHF.

The chain combines TRBV28 with TRBJ2-7; TRBD1 aligns across 9 bases. The germline V gene has CDR1 MDHEN and CDR2 SYDVKM. The CDR3 runs 18 residues. The J segment lost 5 bases and the V segment lost 2 bases, leaving 16 bases of the junction unmatched. The CDR3: CASSLTHLYRDRDHEQYF. CDR3 DNA sequence: TGTGCCAGCAGTTTAACCCACCTCTACCGGGACAGGGATCACGAGCAGTACTTC.

The rearrangement links TRBV4-1 to TRBJ1-1; unclear D gene. The CDR3 covers 12 residues. V shed 4 bases and J shed 6 bases, with 9 bases lying between them. CDR1 is MGHRA, CDR2 YSYEKL, per germline. CDR3 amino acids: CASSLNQAEAFF. CDR3 DNA: TGCGCCAGCAGCCTGAACCAGGCTGAAGCTTTCTTT.

This chain joins TRBV5-1 and TRBJ2-7; weak D call: TRBD1 (6 bases). V gave up 2 bases and J gave up 5 bases, with 17 bases separating them. The CDR3 is made up of 15 amino acids. Germline lookup yields CDR1 SGHRS and CDR2 YFSETQ. The CDR3: CASSFVQGISNEQYF. In nucleotides, the CDR3 is TGCGCCAGCAGCTTTGTCCAGGGGATTTCCAACGAGCAGTACTTC.

The rearrangement links TRBV15 to TRBJ2-5; D is uncertain. V lost 0 bases and J lost 4, with 6 bases in between. The CDR3 is 13 residues long. Per the germline V gene, CDR1 is LNHNV and CDR2 is YYDKDF (reference sequence). The CDR3 region is CATSRDLLETQYF. The CDR3 nucleotides read TGTGCCACCAGCAGAGATTTATTAGAGACCCAGTACTTC.

The chain uses TRBV28 and TRBJ2-7; TRBD2 matches 7 bases. Germline V CDR1 and CDR2: MDHEN, SYDVKM. Trimming took 3 bases from V and 5 from J; bases not matched to a gene: 4. This CDR3 spans 13 amino acids. Here the CDR3 reads CASSFSRGDEQYF. The DNA for the CDR3 is TGTGCCAGCAGTTTTAGTCGGGGGGACGAGCAGTACTTC. The full variable domain, rest sourced from reference TRBV28 and TRBJ2-7, is DVKVTQSSRYLVKRTGEKVFLECVQDMDHENMFWYRQDPGLGLRLIYFSYDVKMKEKGDIPEGYSVSREKKERFSLILESASTNQTSMYLCASSFSRGDEQYFGPGTRLTVT.

The chain carries TRBV2 and TRBJ1-4, with D perhaps TRBD1 (6 bases). CDR3 size: 13 residues. The germline V gene has CDR1 SNHLY and CDR2 FYNNEI. V was shortened by 6 bases and J by 4 bases, with 9 bases between the two germline ends. The CDR3 nucleotides are TGTGCCAGCAGAGGACAGTTTAATGAAAAACTGTTTTTT. Protein product: CASRGQFNEKLFF.

J is TRBJ1-5 and V is TRBV7-8; D perhaps matches TRBD1 (5 bases). The CDR3 sequence is 11 residues long. Trimming left V 4 bases short and J 9 bases short, with 7 bases between. Germline V lookup: CDR1 SGHVS, CDR2 FQNEAQ. CDR3 sequence (DNA): TGTGCCAGCAGCTCCCAGGGGCCCCAGCATTTT. This encodes CASSSQGPQHF.

Written as DNA, the CDR3 is TGCAGTGCTACCCATTGGGCGGCTTTCTTT. Protein: CSATHWAAFF. The chain links TRBV20-1 to TRBJ1-1; D remains unclear. This CDR3 spans 10 amino acids. Per germline, CDR1 DFQATT and CDR2 SNEGSKA (reference sequence). V was trimmed by 4 bases and J by 11 bases, leaving 11 bases between them.

This clone occurred once. V gene TRBV19 combines with J gene TRBJ1-1; possible D gene TRBD1, 6 bases. Germline V gene data show CDR1 as LNHDA and CDR2 as SQIVND (reference sequence). The CDR3 contains 12 residues. V lost 6 bases and J lost 11, with 16 bases in between. The CDR3 spells CASRTRQEAAFF. In nucleotides, the CDR3 is TGTGCCAGTAGGACAAGACAGGAGGCGGCTTTCTTT.

The chain is built from TRBV9 and TRBJ1-1; D is unresolved. The V gene lost 0 bases and the J gene lost 2 bases, with 8 bases spanning the gap. There are 14 residues in the CDR3. Germline CDR1 reads SGDLS; CDR2 reads YYNGEE. The chain's CDR3 is CASSVGQINTEAFF. DNA of the CDR3: TGTGCCAGCAGCGTAGGGCAGATTAACACTGAAGCTTTCTTT.

A remark on this clone: At one end, the junction sequence differs from germline, possibly due to a read error. Distinct nucleotide sequences in the sample also encode this CDR3. The gene calls are TRBV3-1 (or the pseudogene TRBV3-2) and TRBJ2-1; 12 nucleotides match TRBD2. Germline-derived CDR1 and CDR2 are LGHDT and YNNKEL (reference sequence). The CDR3 totals 20 residues. The CDR3 region is CASSQDWLAGGTSSYNEQFF. The CDR3 DNA reads as TGTGCCAGCAGTCAAGATTGGCTAGCGGGAGGGACTAGCTCCTACAATGAGCAGTTCTTC.

This chain links TRBV27 with TRBJ1-1; no definite D call. The CDR3 extends over 17 amino acids. Germline V gene sequence: CDR1 MNHEY, CDR2 SMNVEV (reference sequence). Trimming took 3 bases from V and 1 from J, leaving 18 bases between them. CDR3 DNA: TGTGCCAGCAGTTTTCGCCGTGGACGTCGGGGGAACACTGAAGCTTTCTTT. The encoded protein is CASSFRRGRRGNTEAFF.

This chain links TRBV15 with TRBJ2-7, with a possible D match to TRBD2 (5 bases). Germline V gene data show CDR1 as LNHNV and CDR2 as YYDKDF (reference sequence). This CDR3 is built from 14 residues. The ends were cut back, 3 bases at V and 3 bases at J, with 12 bases in the middle. The CDR3 DNA reads as TGTGCCACCAGCAGTCCACTAGGAGGCTACGAGCAGTACTTC. Translating it yields CATSSPLGGYEQYF.

The CDR3 DNA sequence: TGTGCCAGCACAGCGGAGGACGGCTTAGGGGAAAAACTGTTTTTT. Translated: CASTAEDGLGEKLFF. The chain uses TRBV25-1 and TRBJ1-4; D is unclear. The germline V and J ends were trimmed by 7 bases and 8 bases, with 20 bases remaining between them. CDR1 and CDR2 (germline): MGHDK, SYGVNS. CDR3 length: 15 amino acids.